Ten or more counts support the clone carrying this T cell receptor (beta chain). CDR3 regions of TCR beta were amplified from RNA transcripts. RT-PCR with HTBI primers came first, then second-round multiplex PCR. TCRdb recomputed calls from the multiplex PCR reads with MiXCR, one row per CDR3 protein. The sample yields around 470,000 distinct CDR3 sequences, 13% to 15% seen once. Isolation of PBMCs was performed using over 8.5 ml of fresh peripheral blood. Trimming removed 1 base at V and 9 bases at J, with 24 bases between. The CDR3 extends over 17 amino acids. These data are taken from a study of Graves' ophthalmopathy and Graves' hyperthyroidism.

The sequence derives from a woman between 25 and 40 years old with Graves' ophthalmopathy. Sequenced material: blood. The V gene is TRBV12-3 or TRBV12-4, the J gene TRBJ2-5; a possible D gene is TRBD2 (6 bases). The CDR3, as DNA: TGTGCCAGCAGTTTAGGAGGGAGGACGTATAGAGAGTTGTCCCAGTACTTC. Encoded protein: CASSLGGRTYRELSQYF.